Included here is one T cell receptor beta chain sequence, with context. Its specificity is unknown. The data originate from a study of vaccination and CD4 T cells after COVID-19. CDR1 and CDR2 from the germline V gene are MDHEN and SYDVKM. V dropped 6 bases and J dropped 8 bases, with 10 bases sitting between them. The CDR3 sequence is 11 residues long. Sequencing of the DNA from cultured CD4+ T cells was carried out with the Oncomine TCR Beta short-read assay. TCRdb recomputed calls from the PCR reads with MiXCR, one row per CDR3 protein. The top ten hold over 25% of the sample, which has over 10,000 distinct CDR3 sequences, 60% to 80% seen once. The treatment was: roughly 10-day PBMC culture with coronavirus spike peptide pools or control peptides (ViraFEST assay).

J is TRBJ1-1 and V is TRBV28; D perhaps matches TRBD1 (5 bases). Sequencing input: CD4+ T cells from blood, cultured in vitro. The clonotype originates from a human donor who had recovered from COVID-19. Written as DNA, the CDR3 is TGTGCCAGCAGCCATAAGGGGGAAGCTTTCTTT. Translating it yields CASSHKGEAFF.